Below, 29 T cell receptor beta chains from the same sample are listed, as sequenced in a study of T cell changes during pregnancy in multiple sclerosis. Produced via immunoSEQ multiplex PCR; TCRdb's table is partial and in-frame only. The sample gives some 120,000 clones, about 94% of which show up once; roughly 1.4% is in the top ten. Sequenced here: peripheral blood, sampled in the third trimester of pregnancy. These receptors were obtained from a female donor with multiple sclerosis, enrolled in a pregnancy study.

This clone was detected only a few times. The rearrangement joins TRBV2 to TRBJ1-4, with TRBD1 identical over 7 bases. The CDR3 consists of 13 residues. With V trimmed by 7 bases and J by 7 bases, 6 bases remained unmatched. Per germline, CDR1 SNHLY and CDR2 FYNNEI. CDR3 DNA sequence: TGTGCCAGCAAAAGGACAGGAGCTGAAAAACTGTTTTTT. This encodes CASKRTGAEKLFF.

The count of this clone is one. The chain combines TRBV7-9 with TRBJ1-5, with D possibly being TRBD1 (6 bases). V gave up 5 bases and J gave up 6 bases, with 14 bases separating them. CDR1 and CDR2 (germline): SEHNR, FQNEAQ (reference sequence). This CDR3 spans 14 amino acids. The CDR3 loop reads CASSPAGGRQPQHF. The CDR3 DNA reads TGTGCCAGCAGCCCCGCGGGGGGCCGTCAGCCCCAGCATTTT. Full variable domain (outside the CDR3, taken from reference TRBV7-9 and TRBJ1-5): DTGVSQNPRHKITKRGQNVTFRCDPISEHNRLYWYRQTLGQGPEFLTYFQNEAQLEKSRLLSDRFSAERPKGSFSTLEIQRTEQGDSAMYLCASSPAGGRQPQHFGDGTRLSIL.

The chain is built from TRBV19 and TRBJ2-1, with 9 nucleotides matching TRBD1. Trimming cost V 9 bases and J 10 bases; bases outside gene matches: 7. CDR1 is LNHDA and CDR2 is SQIVND in the germline V gene (reference sequence). CDR3 length: 12 residues. The CDR3 DNA sequence: TGTGCCAGCGGGACAGGGTTTTACGAGCAGTTCTTC. Amino acid sequence: CASGTGFYEQFF.

In the case of this clone: Other DNA sequences in the same sample also yield this CDR3. The V and J genes are TRBV7-9 and TRBJ1-5, with 11 bases identical to TRBD1. After removal of 5 bases from V and 5 bases from J, the junction contained 5 bases not matched to a gene. CDR1 is SEHNR and CDR2 is FQNEAQ in the germline V gene (reference sequence). The CDR3 has 15 amino acids. The chain's CDR3 is CASSPPGQGDQPQHF. The CDR3 bases are TGTGCCAGCAGCCCGCCGGGACAGGGGGATCAGCCCCAGCATTTT.

This clone showed up just a few times. V gene TRBV20-1 combines with J gene TRBJ1-1, with 7 bases aligning to TRBD1. The ends lost 6 bases at V and 6 bases at J; junction bases unmatched: 1. The CDR3 contains 10 residues. Germline V gene sequence: CDR1 DFQATT, CDR2 SNEGSKA (reference sequence). As DNA, the CDR3 is TGCAGTGCCGACAGGGCTGAAGCTTTCTTT. Amino acid sequence: CSADRAEAFF.

CDR3 sequence (DNA): TGCGCCAGCAGCTTGACAGGGGCTGGCTACACCTTC. This translates into CASSLTGAGYTF. The V and J genes are TRBV5-1 and TRBJ1-2; 7 nucleotides align to TRBD1. Germline V gene sequence: CDR1 SGHRS, CDR2 YFSETQ. V shed 1 base, J shed 7 bases, and the junction held 1 base outside the gene matches. There are 12 residues in the CDR3.

This chain connects TRBV5-6 to TRBJ2-5, with 7 bases matching TRBD1. Germline V gives CDR1 SGHDT, CDR2 YYEEEE. V lost 2 bases, J lost 3 bases, and 4 bases stayed unmatched. The CDR3 covers 14 residues. CDR3 sequence (DNA): TGTGCCAGCAGCTTTACAGGGGTGGAAGAGACCCAGTACTTC. As protein: CASSFTGVEETQYF.

The rearrangement joins TRBV5-1 to TRBJ2-1, with 12 bases fitting TRBD2. Germline values: CDR1 SGHRS, CDR2 YFSETQ. This CDR3 is built from 14 residues. V lost 4 bases to trimming and J lost 9 bases; unmatched junction nucleotides: 5. The CDR3 region has the DNA TGCGCCAGCAGCCTAGCGGGAGGGCCGGGTGAGCAGTTCTTC. It yields the protein CASSLAGGPGEQFF.

The chain employs TRBV28 and TRBJ2-1; 13 bases map to TRBD2. CDR3 length equals 20 residues. V trimming: 5 bases; J trimming: 4 bases; junction bases outside the gene matches: 17. The germline gives CDR1 MDHEN, CDR2 SYDVKM. Here the CDR3 DNA reads TGTGCCAGCAGTACCCAGTGGACTAGCGGGAGAGGTTTTCAGTACAATGAGCAGTTCTTC. This translates into CASSTQWTSGRGFQYNEQFF.

The chain uses TRBV28 and TRBJ2-7, with D possibly matching TRBD1 (6 bases). Trimming took off 6 bases at V and 1 base at J, with 16 bases between the two ends. The CDR3 loop spans 15 amino acids. From germline, CDR1 is MDHEN and CDR2 SYDVKM. The CDR3 spells CASSRYSGASYEQYF. The CDR3 DNA reads TGTGCCAGCAGCCGCTACTCAGGGGCGTCCTACGAGCAGTACTTC.

The chain joins TRBV7-3 to TRBJ2-1; 11 bases are a match to TRBD2. The CDR3 is 19 amino acids. Per the germline V gene, CDR1 is SGHTA and CDR2 is FQGTGA. J gave up 9 bases and V 5 bases, and 21 bases lay outside the gene matches. The CDR3 DNA is TGTGCCAGCAGCCCGTGGGGATGGGAGACTAGCGGGGACCAGGGTGAGCAGTTCTTC. Protein product: CASSPWGWETSGDQGEQFF.

The chain couples TRBV7-2 to TRBJ2-7; 12 bases are a match to TRBD1. This CDR3 is built from 14 residues. The germline gives CDR1 SGHTA, CDR2 FQGNSA. V was clipped by 4 bases and J by 2 bases; unmatched bases: 0. The CDR3 protein is CASSWDRGPYEQYF. The DNA for the CDR3 is TGTGCCAGCAGCTGGGACAGGGGGCCCTACGAGCAGTACTTC.

The V gene is TRBV16, the J gene TRBJ1-2; D gene ambiguous. The V end lost 0 bases, the J end lost 1 base, and 9 bases lay between the germline ends. The CDR3 covers 15 residues. Germline V gene data show CDR1 as KGHSY and CDR2 as FQNENV. DNA for the CDR3: TGTGCCAGCAGCCAATCGTCGAGGCGTAACTATGGCTACACCTTC. Translated: CASSQSSRRNYGYTF.

The J gene is TRBJ2-1, the V gene TRBV21-1; the D call in the table, TRBD2, was not verified against the DNA. TRBV21-1 is assigned pseudogene status. The CDR3 extends over 16 amino acids. In DNA, the CDR3 is TGTGCCAGCAGCAAACTCTCGGGGGGGCTATACAATGAGCAGTTCTTC. This sequence encodes CASSKLSGGLYNEQFF.

The chain carries TRBV5-6 and TRBJ2-3; maybe TRBD2 (7 bases). The CDR3 has 15 amino acids. Germline V gene sequence: CDR1 SGHDT, CDR2 YYEEEE. V was shortened by 2 bases and J by 0 bases, with 10 bases between the two germline ends. CDR3 loop: CASSFGGGSTDTQYF. The CDR3 bases are TGTGCCAGCAGCTTCGGCGGGGGCAGCACAGATACGCAGTATTTT.

The chain is built from TRBV18 and TRBJ1-1; TRBD1 might be the D (6 bases). The CDR3 is 14 amino acids. Germline CDR1 KGHSH, CDR2 LQKENI. V was shortened by 0 bases and J by 5 bases, with 10 bases between the two germline ends. The CDR3 DNA follows: TGTGCCAGCTCACCACCCAGGGGACGGACTGAAGCTTTCTTT. This sequence encodes CASSPPRGRTEAFF.

The V and J genes are TRBV6-5 and TRBJ1-1; the D is unclear. Trimming pared 11 bases from V and 6 bases from J, leaving 22 bases between. Germline CDR1 MNHEY, CDR2 SVGAGI. The CDR3 extends over 14 amino acids. The CDR3 DNA reads as TGTGCCGGCACCCTAGGCGGGGAGGTGGCTGAAGCTTTCTTT. Protein: CAGTLGGEVAEAFF.

The chain employs TRBV5-1 and TRBJ2-3; possible D gene TRBD1, 6 bases. This CDR3 is built from 15 residues. In germline, CDR1 is SGHRS, CDR2 YFSETQ. The V end lost 5 bases, the J end lost 2 bases, and 15 bases lay between the germline ends. In nucleotides, the CDR3 is TGCGCCAGCAGGCAGGGGCTCCGAGACACAGATACGCAGTATTTT. Translated: CASRQGLRDTDTQYF.

This sequence joins TRBV30 and TRBJ2-6; TRBD1 aligns across 9 bases. J gave up 0 bases and V 5 bases, and 5 bases lay outside the gene matches. In germline, CDR1 is GTSNPN, CDR2 SVGIG (reference sequence). There are 16 residues in the CDR3. CDR3 sequence reads: CAWSGQGGSGANVLTF. In DNA, the CDR3 is TGTGCCTGGTCGGGACAGGGAGGCTCTGGGGCCAACGTCCTGACTTTC.

The chain recombines TRBV10-3 with TRBJ1-1; 11 bases align to TRBD1. The CDR3 is made up of 17 amino acids. Germline CDR1 is ENHRY and CDR2 is SYGVKD. Unmatched junction bases numbered 10, after V lost 6 bases and J lost 1 base. CDR3 region: CAISPGQGAGENTEAFF. The CDR3 DNA reads TGTGCCATCAGCCCCGGACAGGGGGCGGGTGAGAACACTGAAGCTTTCTTT.

V usage is TRBV15 and J usage is TRBJ1-4; TRBD1 is a possible D gene (5 bases). Trimming stripped 6 bases from V and 8 bases from J, with 16 bases between. CDR1 and CDR2 (germline): LNHNV, YYDKDF (reference sequence). The CDR3 runs to 14 residues. CDR3 in DNA: TGTGCCACCAGTGGGGGGAGGGTTGGAGAAAAACTGTTTTTT. Translating gives CATSGGRVGEKLFF.

The V and J genes are TRBV30 and TRBJ1-2; no firm D call. The CDR3 has 14 residues. Germline CDR1 and CDR2: GTSNPN and SVGIG (reference sequence). The V end was cut by 2 bases, the J end by 4 bases, with 14 bases between. CDR3 DNA: TGTGCCTGGAGTACGCGAGGGTCAGGCTATGGCTACACCTTC. Translated: CAWSTRGSGYGYTF.

The V and J genes are TRBV28 and TRBJ1-2; no reliable D call. This CDR3 contains 15 residues. Trimming left V 3 bases short and J 6 bases short, with 17 bases between. CDR1 MDHEN and CDR2 SYDVKM come from the germline V gene. CDR3 residues: CASSFSLPPRDGYTF. As DNA, the CDR3 is TGTGCCAGCAGTTTTAGTTTACCGCCGAGGGATGGCTACACCTTC.

The chain employs TRBV5-6 and TRBJ1-4; D is perhaps TRBD1 (6 bases). V lost 5 bases to trimming and J lost 6 bases, with 14 bases between them. CDR1 is SGHDT, CDR2 YYEEEE, per germline. The CDR3 extends over 14 amino acids. The CDR3 reads CASRRGRGDEKLFF. The CDR3 DNA reads TGTGCCAGCAGACGGGGGCGGGGGGATGAAAAACTGTTTTTT.

V and J are TRBV5-6 and TRBJ1-5, with D unresolved. This CDR3 spans 14 amino acids. Trimming cost V 2 bases and J 2 bases, with 8 bases left between them. Germline CDR1 SGHDT, CDR2 YYEEEE. Written as DNA, the CDR3 is TGTGCCAGCAGCTTTGGGCGGGGCAATCAGCCCCAGCATTTT. It translates to CASSFGRGNQPQHF.

This clone was observed once. This chain uses TRBV5-1 with TRBJ2-3; tentatively, D is TRBD1 (6 bases). Germline V gene data show CDR1 as SGHRS and CDR2 as YFSETQ. The CDR3 has 14 amino acids. V was pared by 0 bases and J by 5 bases, with 10 bases between. CDR3 nucleotide sequence: TGCGCCAGCAGCTTGGATGGACAGCTAGATACGCAGTATTTT. Its protein product is CASSLDGQLDTQYF.

This chain uses TRBV30 with TRBJ1-2; TRBD1 matches at 7 bases. Looked up from germline, CDR1 is GTSNPN and CDR2 is SVGIG (reference sequence). The ends lost 2 bases at V and 0 bases at J; junction bases unmatched: 6. The CDR3 spans 15 residues. DNA of the CDR3: TGTGCCTGGAGTTGGGGGGACAGACCTAACTATGGCTACACCTTC. Translating it yields CAWSWGDRPNYGYTF. Filled out from reference TRBV30 and TRBJ1-2, the complete variable domain reads SQTIHQWPATLVQPVGSPLSLECTVEGTSNPNLYWYRQAAGRGLQLLFYSVGIGQISSEVPQNLSASRPQDRQFILSSKKLLLSDSGFYLCAWSWGDRPNYGYTFGSGTRLTVV.

This clone is a singleton in its sample. The chain carries TRBV7-3 and TRBJ2-2; D is unclear. The CDR3 runs to 13 residues. With 2 bases removed from V and 5 bases from J, the gap between germline ends came to 6 bases. CDR1 is SGHTA and CDR2 is FQGTGA in the germline V gene. The CDR3 coding sequence is TGTGCCAGCAGCTTATGGCAGACCGGGGAGCTGTTTTTT. Amino acids: CASSLWQTGELFF.

The chain combines TRBV2 with TRBJ2-6, with D perhaps TRBD1 (5 bases). Germline-derived CDR1 and CDR2 are SNHLY and FYNNEI. Trimming shortened V by 8 bases and J by 4 bases, and 12 bases separated the two germline ends. The CDR3 is 14 residues long. As DNA, the CDR3 is TGTGCCAGCTCCAGGGATACCGGGGCCAACGTCCTGACTTTC. Encoded protein: CASSRDTGANVLTF.